This entry concerns a single T cell receptor beta chain. Antigen specificity is unknown. The assay was immunoSEQ multiplex PCR, and TCRdb's table has in-frame clones only and misses some. The sample yields about 2.1 million clones, roughly 91% seen once. The data derive from a study of shared clonotypes between healthy human individuals. General study findings and limits: Larger estimated richness was generally seen in naive subsets than in memory subsets. Lower generation probabilities were found for non-shared clonotypes than for those shared by all four donors.

With 2 bases removed from V and 5 bases from J, the gap between germline ends came to 15 bases. The V gene's germline CDR1 is SEHNR and CDR2 FQNEAQ (reference sequence). The CDR3 length is 15 residues. CD45RO-negative, CCR7-selected cells formed the naive CD8 fraction, which excluded terminally differentiated effector memory CD45RA+ cells. This chain connects TRBV7-9 to TRBJ1-1; possible D gene TRBD1, 6 bases. Material for sequencing was naive CD8+ T cells from PBMCs. This clonotype originated in a man between 18 and 35 years old in good health. Some clones in this sample may be carry-over from other donors' samples. CDR3 sequence: CASSLLRTVETEAFF. The CDR3 bases are TGTGCCAGCAGCTTACTCCGGACAGTAGAGACTGAAGCTTTCTTT.